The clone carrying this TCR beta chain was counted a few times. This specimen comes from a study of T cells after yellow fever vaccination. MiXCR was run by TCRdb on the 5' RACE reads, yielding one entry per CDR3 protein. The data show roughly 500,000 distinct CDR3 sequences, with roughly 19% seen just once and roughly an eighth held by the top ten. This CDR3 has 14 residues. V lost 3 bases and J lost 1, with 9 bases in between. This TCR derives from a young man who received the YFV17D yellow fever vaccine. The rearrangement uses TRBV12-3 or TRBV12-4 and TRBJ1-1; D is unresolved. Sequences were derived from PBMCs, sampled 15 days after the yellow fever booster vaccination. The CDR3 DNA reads TGTGCCAGCAGTTTGGCCAGGTGGAACACTGAAGCTTTCTTT. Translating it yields CASSLARWNTEAFF.